Listed here are 25 T cell receptor beta chains from one sample, sequenced in a study of blood T cell repertoires in COVID-19. The data were produced by immunoSEQ multiplex PCR, yet TCRdb's version contains in-frame clones alone and is incomplete. The sample gives tens of thousands of clones, about four fifths of which show up once; around 20% is in the top ten. The sequencing sample was made of peripheral blood. These receptors all come from a woman of 80 years or more with COVID-19, enrolled during active disease.

The chain is built from TRBV4-2 and TRBJ1-6; TRBD1 matches 7 bases. CDR1 and CDR2 (germline): LGHNA, YNFKEQ. With 0 bases clipped from V and 3 bases from J, the junction kept 8 bases outside the gene matches. The CDR3 runs to 18 residues. The CDR3 is CASSQDRGTDYYNSPLHF. CDR3 DNA sequence: TGTGCCAGCAGCCAAGATAGGGGGACAGACTACTATAATTCACCCCTCCACTTT.

The chain is built from TRBV6-5 and TRBJ1-1, with 7 bases fitting TRBD1. Germline trimming cut 6 bases from V and 0 bases from J; bases unmatched to any gene: 7. There are 15 residues in the CDR3. Germline V CDR1 and CDR2: MNHEY, SVGAGI. The chain's CDR3 is CASSRDSVLNTEAFF. CDR3 DNA sequence: TGTGCCAGCAGCCGGGACAGCGTTCTGAACACTGAAGCTTTCTTT.

The chain carries TRBV19 and TRBJ1-2; D gene uncertain. CDR1 and CDR2 (germline): LNHDA, SQIVND (reference sequence). V dropped 0 bases and J dropped 8 bases, with 19 bases sitting between them. CDR3 length: 16 amino acids. CDR3: CASSIDPRGGRAGYTF. CDR3 bases: TGTGCCAGTAGTATAGACCCCCGCGGAGGGCGAGCGGGCTACACCTTC. The whole variable domain, filled in from reference TRBV19 and TRBJ1-2, reads DGGITQSPKYLFRKEGQNVTLSCEQNLNHDAMYWYRQDPGQGLRLIYYSQIVNDFQKGDIAEGYSVSREKKESFPLTVTSAQKNPTAFYLCASSIDPRGGRAGYTFGSGTRLTVV.

Only one count was recorded for this clone. The chain is built from TRBV28 and TRBJ2-1; D is perhaps TRBD2 (6 bases). Germline loops: CDR1 MDHEN, CDR2 SYDVKM. Trimming took off 2 bases at V and 7 bases at J, with 12 bases between the two ends. The CDR3 runs to 14 residues. The CDR3 region is CASSLLGRSNEQFF. The CDR3 region has the DNA TGTGCCAGCAGTTTACTTGGGAGGTCGAATGAGCAGTTCTTC.

The gene calls are TRBV4-2 and TRBJ2-7; 13 nucleotides line up with TRBD2. V lost 0 bases to trimming and J lost 4 bases; unmatched junction nucleotides: 3. Germline loops: CDR1 LGHNA, CDR2 YNFKEQ. The CDR3 spans 16 residues. The CDR3: CASSQDGLAGVYEQYF. The CDR3 DNA is TGTGCCAGCAGCCAAGATGGACTAGCGGGAGTGTACGAGCAGTACTTC.

This chain joins TRBV3-1 (or the pseudogene TRBV3-2) and TRBJ2-1; 15 bases are a match to TRBD2. This CDR3 is 17 amino acids long. V trimming: 3 bases; J trimming: 7 bases; junction bases outside the gene matches: 7. The germline V gene has CDR1 LGHDT and CDR2 YNNKEL (reference sequence). For the CDR3, the DNA is TGTGCCAGCAGCCATGCTTTCGGGACTAGCGGGAGGAATGAGCAGTTCTTC. Protein sequence: CASSHAFGTSGRNEQFF.

The chain joins TRBV3-1 (or the pseudogene TRBV3-2) to TRBJ2-5, with D hard to call. The CDR3 sequence is 15 residues long. CDR1 and CDR2 (germline): LGHDT, YNNKEL (reference sequence). The V gene lost 0 bases and the J gene lost 2 bases, with 10 bases spanning the gap. CDR3 nucleotide sequence: TGTGCCAGCAGCCAAGATGTGGTCAGGCAAGAGACCCAGTACTTC. Its protein product is CASSQDVVRQETQYF.

The chain couples TRBV2 to TRBJ1-2, with TRBD1 matching 7 bases. Germline CDR1 is SNHLY and CDR2 is FYNNEI. This CDR3 is 14 amino acids long. J gave up 8 bases and V 4 bases, and 10 bases lay outside the gene matches. As DNA, the CDR3 is TGTGCCAGCAGTGGACAGGGATTTGTCTGGGGCTACACCTTC. Its translation is CASSGQGFVWGYTF.

This rearrangement joins TRBV19 to TRBJ2-1; 7 nucleotides line up with TRBD1. This CDR3 is built from 13 residues. Unmatched junction bases numbered 6, after V lost 4 bases and J lost 9 bases. Germline CDR1 LNHDA, CDR2 SQIVND (reference sequence). The DNA for the CDR3 is TGTGCCAGTAGTAAGGGGGCTTTTGGTGAGCAGTTCTTC. It yields the protein CASSKGAFGEQFF. Full variable domain (rest looked up from reference TRBV19 and TRBJ2-1): DGGITQSPKYLFRKEGQNVTLSCEQNLNHDAMYWYRQDPGQGLRLIYYSQIVNDFQKGDIAEGYSVSREKKESFPLTVTSAQKNPTAFYLCASSKGAFGEQFFGPGTRLTVL.

This CDR3 is CASSRNSGQGNSPLHF. The CDR3 region has the DNA TGCGCCAGCAGCCGCAACTCGGGACAGGGCAATTCACCCCTCCACTTT. V usage is TRBV5-1 and J usage is TRBJ1-6, with 9 nucleotides matching TRBD1. V lost 4 bases and J lost 7; bases outside the gene matches: 9. Per germline, CDR1 SGHRS and CDR2 YFSETQ. The CDR3 runs to 16 residues.

V usage is TRBV15 and J usage is TRBJ2-6, with 8 bases that match TRBD1. CDR1 is LNHNV, CDR2 YYDKDF, per germline (reference sequence). The CDR3 consists of 18 residues. J lost 1 base, V lost 0 bases, and 5 bases had no gene match. CDR3 bases: TGTGCCACCAGCAGAGATTCGCAGGGGGCGTCTGGGGCCAACGTCCTGACTTTC. This encodes CATSRDSQGASGANVLTF.

This clone occurred a few times. The rearrangement uses TRBV7-9 and TRBJ2-1, with D unresolved. The CDR3 length is 14 residues. The germline CDR1 and CDR2 sequences are SEHNR and FQNEAQ (reference sequence). Trimming shortened V by 5 bases and J by 8 bases, and 16 bases separated the two germline ends. The chain's CDR3 is CASSPPEAPDEQFF. The DNA for the CDR3 is TGTGCCAGCAGCCCCCCTGAGGCCCCCGATGAGCAGTTCTTC.

The V and J genes are TRBV24-1 and TRBJ2-1, with TRBD2 matching over 9 bases. The germline CDR1 and CDR2 sequences are KGHDR and SFDVKD. The CDR3 runs 16 residues. With V trimmed by 0 bases and J by 6 bases, 5 bases remained unmatched. CDR3: CATSDLPSGTINEQFF. The CDR3, as DNA: TGTGCCACCAGTGATTTGCCTAGCGGGACAATCAATGAGCAGTTCTTC.

This chain links TRBV2 with TRBJ2-5; D gene ambiguous. Trimming took 4 bases from V and 2 from J, leaving 11 bases between them. CDR3 length: 14 residues. Germline CDR1 SNHLY, CDR2 FYNNEI. The CDR3 protein is CASSVVSVQETQYF. The CDR3 coding sequence is TGTGCCAGCAGTGTTGTATCGGTACAAGAGACCCAGTACTTC.

V gene TRBV18 combines with J gene TRBJ2-7; D not certain. The CDR3 loop spans 13 amino acids. Trimming took off 2 bases at V and 3 bases at J, with 8 bases between the two ends. From germline, CDR1 is KGHSH and CDR2 LQKENI. CDR3 loop: CASSPVNGYEQYF. CDR3 sequence (DNA): TGTGCCAGCTCACCAGTCAACGGCTACGAGCAGTACTTC.

This clone was observed a handful of times. V gene TRBV6-5 combines with J gene TRBJ1-6, with TRBD1 as a possible D gene (5 bases). CDR1 MNHEY and CDR2 SVGAGI come from the germline V gene. The CDR3 contains 14 residues. V lost 8 bases to trimming and J lost 5 bases, with 13 bases between them. The CDR3 bases are TGTGCCAGCGGTAGACAGATCGATAATTCACCCCTCCACTTT. Its translation is CASGRQIDNSPLHF.

This sequence joins TRBV19 and TRBJ1-3; a weak D match, TRBD1 (6 bases). Germline assignment: CDR1 LNHDA and CDR2 SQIVND (reference sequence). This CDR3 has 15 residues. Deletions cut 7 bases from V and 4 bases from J, with 17 bases between. CDR3 sequence: CASNTPGQFGNTIYF. In DNA, the CDR3 is TGTGCCAGTAACACTCCCGGACAGTTCGGAAACACCATATATTTT. Full variable domain (missing parts from reference TRBV19 and TRBJ1-3): DGGITQSPKYLFRKEGQNVTLSCEQNLNHDAMYWYRQDPGQGLRLIYYSQIVNDFQKGDIAEGYSVSREKKESFPLTVTSAQKNPTAFYLCASNTPGQFGNTIYFGEGSWLTVV.

The J gene is TRBJ2-7, the V gene TRBV6-2 or TRBV6-3; 8 bases agree with TRBD2. V trimming: 3 bases; J trimming: 7 bases; junction bases outside the gene matches: 11. The length of the CDR3 is 15 residues. CDR1 and CDR2 (germline): MNHEY, SVGEGT. CDR3 residues: CASSYLSGTRGEQYF. The CDR3 DNA sequence: TGTGCCAGCAGTTATCTTTCCGGGACTAGGGGGGAGCAGTACTTC.

The V gene is TRBV28, the J gene TRBJ2-7; 9 nucleotides line up with TRBD2. CDR1 is MDHEN and CDR2 is SYDVKM in the germline V gene. The CDR3 is 17 residues long. The trim removed 1 base at V and 0 bases at J, leaving 7 bases unmatched. The CDR3 loop reads CASSLSRLAGLSYEQYF. As DNA, the CDR3 is TGTGCCAGCAGTTTATCGAGGCTAGCGGGACTCTCCTACGAGCAGTACTTC.

The V call is TRBV9, the J call TRBJ1-2; D is unclear. V was clipped by 3 bases and J by 6 bases, with 18 bases between them. CDR3 length: 15 residues. CDR1 is SGDLS and CDR2 is YYNGEE in the germline V gene. The CDR3 spells CASSAGTGRRDGYTF. The CDR3, as DNA: TGTGCCAGCAGCGCCGGAACGGGTCGTCGGGATGGCTACACCTTC.

The chain couples TRBV10-3 to TRBJ2-7; 7 positions agree with TRBD2. CDR1 ENHRY and CDR2 SYGVKD come from the germline V gene. V was pared by 1 base and J by 2 bases, with 5 bases of the junction left unmatched. The CDR3 length is 15 residues. CDR3 nucleotide sequence: TGTGCCATCAGTGAGTTCCTGCGGGGGACCTACGAGCAGTACTTC. Translated, it gives CAISEFLRGTYEQYF.

This rearrangement joins TRBV13 to TRBJ1-1; TRBD1 is a possible D gene (5 bases). CDR3 length: 14 amino acids. Per germline, CDR1 PRHDT and CDR2 FYEKMQ (reference sequence). Trimming stripped 1 base from V and 1 base from J, with 7 bases between. CDR3 sequence: CASSLDRRNTEAFF. The CDR3 nucleotides read TGTGCCAGCAGCTTAGACAGGAGGAACACTGAAGCTTTCTTT.

The V and J genes are TRBV6-6 and TRBJ2-1; 8 bases agree with TRBD1. CDR1 MNHNY and CDR2 SVGAGI come from the germline V gene (reference sequence). The trim removed 6 bases at V and 4 bases at J, leaving 5 bases unmatched. The CDR3 length is 14 residues. CDR3 DNA sequence: TGTGCCAGCAGCTTCTGGACAGGGTACAATGAGCAGTTCTTC. Amino acid sequence: CASSFWTGYNEQFF.

The gene calls are TRBV5-1 and TRBJ1-5, with TRBD1 as a possible D gene (6 bases). CDR1 is SGHRS, CDR2 YFSETQ, per germline. Trimming shortened V by 4 bases and J by 5 bases, and 16 bases separated the two germline ends. The CDR3 spans 15 residues. CDR3 DNA: TGCGCCAGCAGCGTAGCCGGGACACCCTATCAGCCCCAGCATTTT. It translates to CASSVAGTPYQPQHF.

This chain links TRBV5-4 with TRBJ1-4; 10 bases fit TRBD1. V lost 3 bases and J lost 8; bases outside the gene matches: 7. This CDR3 has 15 amino acids. The V gene's germline CDR1 is SGHNT and CDR2 YYREEE (reference sequence). CDR3 in amino acids: CASSSRTGGEEKLFF. In DNA, the CDR3 is TGTGCCAGCAGCTCCCGGACAGGGGGTGAGGAAAAACTGTTTTTT.